This T cell receptor beta chain was captured in a study of vaccination and CD4 T cells after COVID-19. Study summary: Two-dose vaccination with either BNT162b2 or mRNA-1273 was given to participants. The authors gave control cultures a CEFX pool, an HIV-1 Nef pool, or no peptide. Overall study findings and caveats: Convalescent patients displayed a median about 90% of reactive clones emerging only post-vaccination.

As concerns this clonotype: The antigen is unknown.

With the Oncomine TCR Beta short-read assay, DNA from cultured CD4+ T cells was sequenced. A single record per CDR3 protein comes from TCRdb applying MiXCR to the PCR reads. The sample holds about 4,900 distinct CDR3 sequences; 28% are singletons and the top ten take around 34%. The sample's treatment: roughly 10-day PBMC culture with coronavirus spike peptide pools or control peptides (ViraFEST assay). Harvesting of the unexposed donor's CD4+ T cells predated the COVID-19 pandemic (2011-2018). The clonotype comes from a human donor in good health. The sequenced sample was CD4+ T cells from blood, cultured in vitro.

CDR3 in amino acids: CASSGLQRDGFYEQYF. CDR3 bases: TGCGCCAGCAGTGGTCTACAGAGGGACGGTTTCTACGAGCAGTACTTC. The chain couples TRBV10-1 to TRBJ2-7; D is possibly TRBD1 or TRBD2 (5 bases each). The germline gives CDR1 WNHNN, CDR2 SYGVQD (reference sequence). The CDR3 length is 16 residues. With 4 bases removed from V and 3 bases from J, the gap between germline ends came to 19 bases.